One sample yielded the 4 T cell receptor beta chains listed below, sequenced in a study of technical replicates of blood from a few donors. Assay used: immunoSEQ multiplex PCR; TCRdb lists only in-frame clones, some missing. The repertoire has some 50,000 clones, 90% to 95% of them found once; the top ten carry around 0.21%. Specimen: T cells isolated from PBMCs. These receptors all come from a human donor in good health.

This clone has a single count. The CDR3, as DNA: TGCAGCGCAAACCCCCCCCCTACTATGAACACTGAAGCTTTCTTT. It specifies CSANPPPTMNTEAFF. The chain couples TRBV29-1 to TRBJ1-1; D is undetermined. CDR1 is SQVTM, CDR2 ANQGSEA, per germline. Trimming pared 7 bases from V and 0 bases from J, leaving 18 bases between. The CDR3 loop spans 15 amino acids.

This clone was seen a single time. V is TRBV29-1 and J is TRBJ2-1, with D perhaps matching TRBD1 (5 bases). CDR1 is SQVTM and CDR2 is ANQGSEA in the germline V gene. Trimming took off 0 bases at V and 13 bases at J, with 19 bases between the two ends. The CDR3 is 14 residues long. The chain's CDR3 is CSVEDLFQDTPQFF. The CDR3 region has the DNA TGCAGCGTTGAAGATCTTTTCCAGGACACCCCCCAGTTCTTC.

The chain has TRBV11-3 and TRBJ2-3; possible D gene TRBD2, 6 bases. Germline CDR1 is SGHNT and CDR2 is YENEEA. This CDR3 region has 15 residues. The ends were cut back, 3 bases at V and 0 bases at J, with 10 bases in the middle. The CDR3 DNA is TGTGCCAGCAGCTTTGAGGGAGGAAGCACAGATACGCAGTATTTT. Protein sequence: CASSFEGGSTDTQYF. Drawing the rest from reference TRBV11-3 and TRBJ2-3, the complete variable domain is EAGVVQSPRYKIIEKKQPVAFWCNPISGHNTLYWYLQNLGQGPELLIRYENEEAVDDSQLPKDRFSAERLKGVDSTLKIQPAELGDSAVYLCASSFEGGSTDTQYFGPGTRLTVL.

This clone is a singleton in its sample. The V and J genes are TRBV11-3 and TRBJ2-1; D call uncertain. Germline CDR1 is SGHNT and CDR2 is YENEEA. V lost 4 bases to trimming and J lost 2 bases, with 9 bases between them. This CDR3 spans 14 amino acids. The CDR3: CASSSFDTYNEQFF. The CDR3 DNA is TGTGCCAGCAGCTCCTTCGACACCTACAATGAGCAGTTCTTC.